This is a list of T cell receptor beta chains from one sample in a study of OX40 agonist ivuxolimab in advanced cancers. Using immunoSEQ multiplex PCR, the repertoire was profiled, and TCRdb retains in-frame clones only, with some absent. The sample has 100,000 to 150,000 clones, less than 95% seen once. Sequences were derived from CD4+ or CD8+ T cells sorted from blood, sampled in a trial of the OX40 agonist ivuxolimab. The receptors originated from an adult with an advanced solid tumor such as melanoma, head and neck, liver or kidney cancer. Both conserved end residues are part of each CDR3. The order of the fields is V gene, CDR3 length, clone size, D gene, J gene, CDR3 protein, CDR3 DNA. D genes are given only for firm matches. Expanded clones get a size class; other rows say once, few or many, or leave the size out.

>TRBV29-1|15|-|TRBD2|TRBJ2-7
CSVDGVGRDSYEQYF
TGCAGCGTTGATGGGGTAGGGAGGGACTCCTACGAGCAGTACTTC
>TRBV5-1|18|few|-|TRBJ2-7
CASSAGTVPNLISYEQYF
TGCGCCAGCAGCGCTGGGACCGTACCTAACCTGATCTCCTACGAGCAGTACTTC
>TRBV5-8|16|-|TRBD1|TRBJ2-2
CASSSGTGGITGELFF
TGTGCCAGCAGCTCCGGGACAGGGGGCATCACCGGGGAGCTGTTTTTT
>TRBV11-2|14|-|-|TRBJ2-1
CASSLDRGRNEQFF
TGTGCCAGCAGCTTAGATCGCGGGCGCAATGAGCAGTTCTTC
>TRBV7-9|15|-|TRBD2|TRBJ2-1
CASSTRTSNTNEQFF
TGTGCCAGCAGCACCCGGACTAGCAATACCAATGAGCAGTTCTTC
>TRBV13|15|-|TRBD2|TRBJ2-1
CASSFISSGRLWQFF
TGTGCCAGCAGCTTTATTTCTAGCGGGAGGCTTTGGCAGTTCTTC
>TRBV5-1|14|-|-|TRBJ1-4
CASSPYGTNEKLFF
TGCGCCAGCAGCCCCTACGGAACTAATGAAAAACTGTTTTTT
>TRBV28|15|-|-|TRBJ1-1
CALHTGRSGGTEAFF
TGTGCCCTCCACACAGGGAGGTCTGGAGGCACTGAAGCTTTCTTT
>TRBV5-5|15|-|-|TRBJ2-7
CASSFYREVENEQYF
TGTGCCAGCAGCTTTTACAGGGAGGTCGAAAACGAGCAGTACTTC
>TRBV19|13|-|-|TRBJ1-1
CASSIVMNTEAFF
TGTGCCAGTAGTATAGTTATGAACACTGAAGCTTTCTTT
>TRBV6-1|14|-|-|TRBJ1-5
CASSESGNNQPQHF
TGTGCCAGCAGTGAATCCGGGAACAATCAGCCCCAGCATTTT
>TRBV5-6|16|once|-|TRBJ2-5
CASSLRSGWGGETQYF
TGTGCCAGCAGCTTACGCAGCGGGTGGGGAGGAGAGACCCAGTACTTC
>TRBV15|13|-|-|TRBJ2-7
CASSRQSSYEQYF
TGTGCCTCTTCCAGACAGAGCTCCTACGAGCAGTACTTC
>TRBV6-5|13|-|-|TRBJ1-2
CASSFDRLYGYTF
TGTGCCAGCAGTTTTGATCGTCTCTATGGCTACACCTTC
>TRBV11-3|15|once|-|TRBJ2-1
CASTIRGSSYNEQFF
TGTGCCAGCACCATTAGGGGGAGCTCCTACAATGAGCAGTTCTTC
>TRBV27|15|-|-|TRBJ2-5
CAGSFTSTIQETQYF
TGTGCCGGCAGTTTTACGAGTACCATCCAAGAGACCCAGTACTTC
>TRBV9|16|-|-|TRBJ1-1
CASSSSPARSLTEAFF
TGTGCCAGCAGCTCCAGTCCTGCTCGATCCCTCACTGAAGCTTTCTTT
>TRBV28|15|-|TRBD1|TRBJ1-5
CASRGGGSGNQPQHF
TGTGCCAGCAGAGGAGGGGGCAGTGGCAATCAGCCCCAGCATTTT
>TRBV28|15|once|TRBD1|TRBJ1-4
CASSSGQGALRKLFF
TGTGCCAGCAGTTCCGGTCAGGGGGCGCTTCGAAAACTGTTTTTT
>TRBV25-1|12|few|-|TRBJ1-5
CASSFGSQPQHF
TGTGCCAGCAGTTTCGGTAGTCAGCCCCAGCATTTT
>TRBV30|16|-|TRBD1|TRBJ2-1
CAWKEYRGQSYNEQFF
TGTGCCTGGAAAGAGTACAGGGGGCAATCCTACAATGAGCAGTTCTTC
>TRBV7-2|14|-|TRBD1|TRBJ1-2
CASSPDRGVGGYTF
TGTGCCAGCAGCCCGGACAGGGGAGTTGGAGGCTACACCTTC
>TRBV19|16|-|-|TRBJ2-4
CASSGREWVAKNIQYF
TGTGCCAGTTCCGGGCGCGAATGGGTAGCCAAAAACATTCAGTACTTC
>TRBV7-9|14|-|TRBD2|TRBJ2-7
CASSRLAGPYEQYF
TGTGCCAGCAGCCGACTAGCGGGTCCCTACGAGCAGTACTTC
>TRBV28|13|-|-|TRBJ1-2
CASSFEGSYGYTF
TGTGCCAGCAGTTTTGAGGGGAGCTATGGCTACACCTTC
>TRBV28|15|-|TRBD2|TRBJ2-7
CASRPGTSGSYEQYF
TGTGCCAGCAGGCCCGGGACTAGCGGCTCCTACGAGCAGTACTTC
>TRBV5-1|15|-|TRBD1|TRBJ1-4
CASSGTGTENEKLFF
TGCGCCAGCAGCGGAACCGGGACAGAGAATGAAAAACTGTTTTTT
>TRBV6-5|13|once|TRBD2|TRBJ2-7
CASRRTSGHEQYF
TGTGCCAGCAGGAGGACTAGCGGCCACGAGCAGTACTTC
>TRBV6-5|12|-|-|TRBJ2-1
CASSYSRDEQFF
TGTGCCAGCAGTTACTCCAGGGATGAGCAGTTCTTC
>TRBV9|18|-|TRBD2|TRBJ2-2
CASSVGSGTRANTGELFF
TGTGCCAGCAGCGTAGGCTCCGGGACTAGGGCGAACACCGGGGAGCTGTTTTTT
>TRBV9|14|-|-|TRBJ2-4
CASSPRLAKNIQYF
TGTGCCAGCAGCCCCAGGTTAGCCAAAAACATTCAGTACTTC
>TRBV7-2|14|-|-|TRBJ2-5
CASSTPPGQETQYF
TGTGCCAGCAGCACCCCACCGGGCCAAGAGACCCAGTACTTC